This is a list of T cell receptor beta chains from one sample in a study of T cells after yellow fever vaccination. Via MiXCR, TCRdb re-called the 5' RACE reads, giving one row per CDR3 protein. The repertoire holds roughly 340,000 distinct CDR3 sequences, with 7.5% to 9% as singletons. The sequencing here drew on PBMCs, taken on the day of the first yellow fever vaccination. These TCRs come from a young man who received the YFV17D yellow fever vaccine. The CDR3 runs from the conserved cysteine through the conserved F or W. D genes are given only for firm matches. Where a row states a size, it is once, few, many or the class of an expanded clone; other rows omit it.

v_gene	j_gene	abundance	d_gene	CDR3aa	CDR3nt
TRBV3-1	TRBJ1-2	-	-	CASSQDHAVSGAYTF	TGTGCCAGCAGCCAAGATCATGCCGTTTCTGGTGCCTACACCTTC
TRBV6-1	TRBJ1-2	-	-	CASIAVGRGGYTF	TGTGCCAGCATCGCGGTTGGTCGGGGAGGCTACACCTTC
TRBV7-8	TRBJ2-2	-	-	CASSLRGGQQGAGELFF	TGTGCCAGCAGCCTCCGTGGGGGTCAGCAGGGTGCCGGGGAGCTGTTTTTT
TRBV7-3	TRBJ2-1	few	-	CASRRLGNYNEQFF	TGTGCCAGCAGGCGCCTGGGAAATTACAATGAGCAGTTCTTC
TRBV5-6	TRBJ1-1	few	TRBD1	CASSFGDRGLMNTEAFF	TGTGCCAGCAGCTTTGGCGACAGGGGGCTGATGAACACTGAAGCTTTCTTT
TRBV12-3/TRBV12-4	TRBJ1-2	few	TRBD1	CASSLTGVDYGYTF	TGTGCCAGCAGCCTGACAGGGGTGGACTATGGCTACACCTTC
TRBV12-3/TRBV12-4	TRBJ1-1	many	-	CASGTRPSGKLLGTEAFF	TGTGCCAGCGGAACACGCCCCTCGGGGAAACTACTTGGCACTGAAGCTTTCTTT
TRBV29-1	TRBJ2-3	many	-	CSVDDTQYF	TGCAGCGTTGACGATACGCAGTATTTT
TRBV12-3/TRBV12-4	TRBJ1-5	-	-	CASSHGEGRQPQHF	TGTGCCAGCAGCCATGGTGAGGGCAGGCAGCCCCAGCATTTT
TRBV20-1	TRBJ2-7	many	-	CSARDGRGVSNEQYF	TGCAGTGCCAGGGACGGCAGGGGTGTATCTAACGAGCAGTACTTC
TRBV5-1	TRBJ1-6	-	-	CASSFAGQLLASPLHF	TGCGCCAGCAGCTTTGCCGGACAGCTTTTAGCTTCACCCCTCCACTTT
TRBV5-1	TRBJ2-1	many	-	CASSLVKNDYNEQFF	TGCGCCAGCAGCTTGGTAAAGAACGACTACAATGAGCAGTTCTTC
TRBV7-2	TRBJ1-1	many	-	CASSLVVNTEAFF	TGTGCCAGCAGCCTAGTAGTGAACACTGAAGCTTTCTTT
TRBV2	TRBJ2-3	-	-	CASTQWGLTQYF	TGTGCCAGCACCCAATGGGGGCTTACGCAGTATTTT
TRBV5-1	TRBJ1-2	many	TRBD1	CASSDDPGTGYGYTF	TGCGCCAGCAGCGATGATCCCGGGACAGGGTATGGCTACACCTTC
TRBV5-1	TRBJ1-1	few	-	CASSLVAGDTEAFF	TGCGCCAGCAGCTTGGTTGCAGGGGACACTGAAGCTTTCTTT
TRBV4-2	TRBJ2-3	-	TRBD2	CASSQLDSTSGERTDTQYF	TGTGCCAGCAGCCAACTTGACTCTACTAGCGGGGAACGCACAGATACGCAGTATTTT
TRBV7-9	TRBJ1-6	-	-	CASRVDSNNSPLHF	TGTGCCAGCAGAGTGGACAGCAATAATTCACCCCTCCACTTT
TRBV11-1	TRBJ2-6	-	TRBD1	CASSTGQGAWSTLSNVLTF	TGTGCCAGCAGCACCGGACAGGGGGCTTGGTCGACCCTTTCCAACGTCCTGACTTTC
TRBV12-3/TRBV12-4	TRBJ2-7	many	TRBD1	CASSFGRGSEQYF	TGTGCCAGCAGTTTTGGCAGGGGGAGCGAGCAGTACTTC
TRBV7-2	TRBJ2-3	-	-	CASSLIGPGTDTQYF	TGTGCCAGCAGCTTAATCGGACCCGGCACAGATACGCAGTATTTT
TRBV20-1	TRBJ2-1	few	TRBD2	CSARGRLAGGGSYNEQFF	TGCAGTGCTAGAGGGCGGCTAGCGGGGGGGGGCTCCTACAATGAGCAGTTCTTC
TRBV7-9	TRBJ2-3	many	-	CASSLRQNTDTQYF	TGTGCCAGCAGCTTAAGGCAGAATACAGATACGCAGTATTTT
TRBV11-2	TRBJ1-1	-	-	CASSLDLGRASFF	TGTGCCAGCAGCTTAGATCTCGGTAGGGCATCTTTCTTT
TRBV7-9	TRBJ2-3	few	-	CASVDRLGTDTQYF	TGTGCCAGCGTCGACAGGTTGGGGACAGATACGCAGTATTTT
TRBV4-3	TRBJ2-1	-	-	CASSPSGVGLNEQFF	TGCGCCAGCAGCCCCTCGGGGGTCGGACTCAATGAGCAGTTCTTC
TRBV5-5	TRBJ2-4	few	TRBD2	CASSLAPSGGAKNIQYF	TGTGCCAGCAGCTTGGCCCCTAGCGGGGGCGCCAAAAACATTCAGTACTTC
TRBV19	TRBJ1-2	-	-	CASSTSQETNYGYTF	TGTGCCAGTAGTACGAGTCAGGAGACTAACTATGGCTACACCTTC
TRBV4-3	TRBJ2-6	-	-	CASSQYTWAERSGANVLTF	TGCGCCAGCAGCCAGTACACGTGGGCAGAGCGTTCTGGGGCCAACGTCCTGACTTTC
TRBV14	TRBJ2-3	once	-	CASSQDRVGRLTDTQYF	TGTGCCAGCAGCCAAGATCGGGTGGGGCGCCTCACAGATACGCAGTATTTT
TRBV15	TRBJ2-1	few	-	CATSSSGTSYNEQFF	TGTGCCACCAGCAGCTCAGGGACATCCTACAATGAGCAGTTCTTC
TRBV20-1	TRBJ1-3	-	-	CSAIHGSSGNTIYF	TGCAGTGCTATTCATGGGAGCTCTGGAAACACCATATATTTT
TRBV10-3	TRBJ2-4	-	TRBD1	CAISDPTGVINIQYF	TGTGCCATCAGTGACCCGACAGGGGTGATAAACATTCAGTACTTC
TRBV7-2	TRBJ2-3	few	-	CASSSRLVPTDTQYF	TGTGCCAGCAGCTCTAGACTAGTCCCCACAGATACGCAGTATTTT